These 29 T cell receptor beta chains were all obtained from the same sample, sequenced in a study of blood T cell repertoires in COVID-19. Measured with immunoSEQ multiplex PCR; TCRdb has only the in-frame clones, and not every one. In the table there are about 210,000 clones, around four fifths of which are singletons. Sequenced sample: peripheral blood. Receptors originate from a woman between 45 and 65 years old with acute or convalescent COVID-19.

The genes are TRBV3-1 (or the pseudogene TRBV3-2) and TRBJ2-3; D is ambiguous. The germline CDR1 and CDR2 sequences are LGHDT and YNNKEL (reference sequence). V lost 2 bases and J 2 bases, leaving 5 bases between the germline ends. This CDR3 is 13 amino acids long. The CDR3 DNA reads as TGTGCCAGCAGCCAACTCCCCACAGATACGCAGTATTTT. Its protein is CASSQLPTDTQYF.

The chain couples TRBV7-2 to TRBJ2-1; no definite D call. The germline CDR1 and CDR2 sequences are SGHTA and FQGNSA. Trimming shortened V by 1 base and J by 2 bases, and 3 bases separated the two germline ends. This CDR3 has 13 residues. CDR3 amino acids: CASSLDTYNEQFF. DNA for the CDR3: TGTGCCAGCAGCTTAGACACCTACAATGAGCAGTTCTTC.

The V call is TRBV6-5, the J call TRBJ1-5, with a tentative D call TRBD1 (5 bases). With 5 bases removed from V and 2 bases from J, the gap between germline ends came to 13 bases. The CDR3 has 15 amino acids. Germline V gene lookup returns CDR1 MNHEY and CDR2 SVGAGI. The CDR3 sequence: CASSPRVGGNQPQHF. The CDR3 DNA follows: TGTGCCAGCAGTCCCAGGGTTGGTGGCAATCAGCCCCAGCATTTT.

The rearrangement uses TRBV2 and TRBJ2-1; 7 bases are a match to TRBD2. Germline V gene data show CDR1 as SNHLY and CDR2 as FYNNEI. The V and J ends lost 7 bases and 9 bases, in that order; junction bases with no gene match: 12. The CDR3 spans 14 residues. The CDR3 DNA is TGTGCCAGCAATGCGGGAGCAGCACACATTGAGCAGTTCTTC. This encodes CASNAGAAHIEQFF.

The chain carries TRBV5-1 and TRBJ2-1; the match to TRBD2 covers 9 bases. Trimming at V came to 0 bases and at J to 1 base, leaving 5 bases not matched to a gene. This CDR3 comprises 17 residues. Germline loops: CDR1 SGHRS, CDR2 YFSETQ. The CDR3 DNA sequence: TGCGCCAGCAGCTTGGGTTTGGCGGGAGGGTCCTACAATGAGCAGTTCTTC. This encodes CASSLGLAGGSYNEQFF.

This chain joins TRBV27 and TRBJ2-7; a weak D match, TRBD1 (5 bases). The CDR3 runs 11 residues. V lost 5 bases, J lost 6 bases, and 8 bases lay in between. Germline V gene data show CDR1 as MNHEY and CDR2 as SMNVEV (reference sequence). The CDR3 nucleotides read TGTGCCAGCAGTCTCACAGGCGAGCAGTACTTC. This gives the protein CASSLTGEQYF.

This clone was detected once. The CDR3 spells CASSPGTSGRYIYNEQFF. The CDR3 bases are TGTGCCAGCAGCCCGGGGACTAGCGGGAGGTATATCTACAATGAGCAGTTCTTC. The gene calls are TRBV13 and TRBJ2-1, with 15 nucleotides matching TRBD2. The CDR3 loop spans 18 amino acids. Germline V gene sequence: CDR1 PRHDT, CDR2 FYEKMQ (reference sequence). With 5 bases clipped from V and 3 bases from J, the junction kept 8 bases outside the gene matches. Variable domain in full (rest from reference TRBV13 and TRBJ2-1): AAGVIQSPRHLIKEKRETATLKCYPIPRHDTVYWYQQGPGQDPQFLISFYEKMQSDKGSIPDRFSAQQFSDYHSELNMSSLELGDSALYFCASSPGTSGRYIYNEQFFGPGTRLTVL.

The chain is built from TRBV21-1 and TRBJ2-1; the table's D gene call, TRBD1, was not cross checked with the DNA. TRBV21-1 is a documented pseudogene. This CDR3 has 19 residues. CDR3 bases: TGTGCCAGCAGCAAAAAGGAGGGGGCTTATGGTGGGTTTTGTAATGAGCAGTTCTTC. Its translation is CASSKKEGAYGGFCNEQFF.

The chain uses TRBV9 and TRBJ2-6; D not resolved. Per germline, CDR1 SGDLS and CDR2 YYNGEE. V was trimmed by 4 bases and J by 1 base, leaving 3 bases between them. The CDR3 is 13 amino acids. As DNA, the CDR3 is TGTGCCAGCAGCCAATCTGGGGCCAACGTCCTGACTTTC. Protein sequence: CASSQSGANVLTF.

This chain links TRBV5-1 with TRBJ2-5; 9 nucleotides line up with TRBD2. This CDR3 comprises 13 residues. Germline values: CDR1 SGHRS, CDR2 YFSETQ. The trim removed 7 bases at V and 5 bases at J, leaving 6 bases unmatched. CDR3 residues: CASAAGGRETQYF. The CDR3 DNA follows: TGCGCCAGCGCTGCGGGAGGGCGGGAGACCCAGTACTTC.

Written as DNA, the CDR3 is TGTGCCAGCAGCCAGATAAGGGGAGGGACTGAAGCTTTCTTT. Its translation: CASSQIRGGTEAFF. The chain recombines TRBV3-1 (or the pseudogene TRBV3-2) with TRBJ1-1; perhaps TRBD1 as D (5 bases). The CDR3 runs 14 residues. CDR1 LGHDT and CDR2 YNNKEL come from the germline V gene (reference sequence). V was trimmed by 3 bases and J by 5 bases, leaving 13 bases between them.

The chain has TRBV6-6 and TRBJ1-6, with D hard to call. The CDR3 is made up of 13 amino acids. V gave up 4 bases and J gave up 6 bases, with 7 bases separating them. CDR1 and CDR2 (germline): MNHNY, SVGAGI (reference sequence). CDR3 coding DNA: TGTGCCAGCAGTTTAGAGCCTAATTCACCCCTCCACTTT. This encodes CASSLEPNSPLHF.

The chain is built from TRBV2 and TRBJ2-5; 8 bases are a match to TRBD1. Germline trimming cut 6 bases from V and 3 bases from J; bases unmatched to any gene: 6. The CDR3 sequence is 14 residues long. From germline, CDR1 is SNHLY and CDR2 FYNNEI. The CDR3 sequence is CASRDGQGKETQYF. The DNA of the CDR3 is TGTGCCAGCAGGGACGGACAGGGTAAAGAGACCCAGTACTTC.

This chain joins TRBV5-6 and TRBJ2-3, with D possibly TRBD2 on 6 matching bases. This CDR3 contains 16 residues. V lost 2 bases, J lost 1 base, and 14 bases lay in between. Germline CDR1 reads SGHDT; CDR2 reads YYEEEE. The DNA of the CDR3 is TGTGCCAGCAGCTTAAATCGGGAGAGTGGCACAGATACGCAGTATTTT. This codes for CASSLNRESGTDTQYF.

This chain connects TRBV28 to TRBJ2-7; TRBD2 matches at 13 bases. V shed 4 bases, J shed 7 bases, and the junction held 7 bases outside the gene matches. Germline V gene lookup returns CDR1 MDHEN and CDR2 SYDVKM. This CDR3 is built from 15 residues. CDR3 residues: CASSSGLAGVAEQYF. The CDR3 DNA reads TGTGCCAGCAGTTCTGGACTAGCGGGAGTCGCAGAGCAGTACTTC.

About this clone itself: Other DNA variants within this sample encode the same CDR3. The genes are TRBV10-3 and TRBJ2-5; TRBD2 is a possible D gene (6 bases). V gave up 0 bases and J gave up 4 bases, with 6 bases separating them. The CDR3 has 13 residues. The germline CDR1 and CDR2 sequences are ENHRY and SYGVKD. The CDR3 nucleotides read TGTGCCATCAGTGAGTCGGGGGGAGAGACCCAGTACTTC. Its protein is CAISESGGETQYF.

This chain connects TRBV15 to TRBJ2-1; 16 bases are a match to TRBD2. Germline V lookup: CDR1 LNHNV, CDR2 YYDKDF (reference sequence). V shed 1 base, J shed 10 bases, and the junction held 10 bases outside the gene matches. The CDR3 spans 18 residues. In DNA, the CDR3 is TGTGCCACCAGCAGAGCCCCCCAGGGACTAGCGGGGGGGAGGGAGCAGTTCTTC. It codes for CATSRAPQGLAGGREQFF.

J is TRBJ2-1 and V is TRBV18; 7 nucleotides line up with TRBD2. The trim removed 2 bases at V and 5 bases at J, leaving 6 bases unmatched. Germline assignment: CDR1 KGHSH and CDR2 LQKENI. The CDR3 sequence is 15 residues long. CDR3 sequence: CASSPGLAANNEQFF. Written as DNA, the CDR3 is TGTGCCAGCTCACCAGGGCTAGCGGCCAACAATGAGCAGTTCTTC.

V usage is TRBV5-1 and J usage is TRBJ2-7; TRBD1 agrees at 8 bases. J lost 5 bases, V lost 4 bases, and 11 bases had no gene match. This CDR3 is built from 15 residues. CDR1 SGHRS and CDR2 YFSETQ come from the germline V gene. The CDR3 DNA sequence: TGCGCCAGCAGCCCATCGGCAGGGGGCGTGAACGAGCAGTACTTC. Its protein product is CASSPSAGGVNEQYF.

The V and J genes are TRBV28 and TRBJ1-3, with a possible D match to TRBD1 (5 bases). Germline values: CDR1 MDHEN, CDR2 SYDVKM. The CDR3 sequence is 17 residues long. Deletions cut 5 bases from V and 0 bases from J, with 17 bases between. The CDR3 region is CASSHPLDTSSGNTIYF. CDR3 bases: TGTGCCAGCAGTCACCCTCTGGACACTTCCTCTGGAAACACCATATATTTT.

This chain uses TRBV10-1 with TRBJ1-1; D possibly corresponds to TRBD1 (5 bases). There are 14 residues in the CDR3. The germline V gene has CDR1 WNHNN and CDR2 SYGVQD (reference sequence). The V end was cut by 0 bases, the J end by 1 base, with 6 bases between. In DNA, the CDR3 is TGCGCCAGCAGTGAGTCCGACAGGAACACTGAAGCTTTCTTT. It encodes CASSESDRNTEAFF.

The chain carries TRBV6-5 and TRBJ2-5; 7 bases match TRBD1. Trimming took 2 bases from V and 4 from J; bases not matched to a gene: 1. CDR3 length: 13 residues. The germline CDR1 and CDR2 sequences are MNHEY and SVGAGI. The CDR3 sequence is CASSYTGVETQYF. The CDR3, as DNA: TGTGCCAGCAGTTACACAGGGGTAGAGACCCAGTACTTC.

The table lists this clone with a few counts. The V gene is TRBV27, the J gene TRBJ2-7, with TRBD1 matching over 9 bases. V was clipped by 10 bases and J by 2 bases; unmatched bases: 12. This CDR3 spans 15 amino acids. From germline, CDR1 is MNHEY and CDR2 SMNVEV (reference sequence). The CDR3 reads CATTARDRVAYEQYF. CDR3 nucleotide sequence: TGTGCCACCACCGCGCGGGACAGGGTCGCCTACGAGCAGTACTTC.

The chain employs TRBV21-1 and TRBJ1-2. TRBV21-1 is classified as a pseudogene. The CDR3 extends over 13 amino acids. DNA for the CDR3: TGTGCCAGCAGCAAAAAAAAAGGGAGGGGCTACACCTTC. It encodes CASSKKKGRGYTF.

This rearrangement joins TRBV19 to TRBJ1-1, with 7 positions matching TRBD1. From germline, CDR1 is LNHDA and CDR2 SQIVND (reference sequence). Germline trimming cut 2 bases from V and 5 bases from J; bases unmatched to any gene: 5. This CDR3 contains 14 residues. The CDR3 reads CASSITSGGTEAFF. CDR3 nucleotide sequence: TGTGCCAGTAGTATAACGTCAGGGGGGACTGAAGCTTTCTTT.

The V gene is TRBV28, the J gene TRBJ2-2; 9 bases match TRBD2. CDR1 and CDR2 from the germline V gene are MDHEN and SYDVKM. The trim removed 6 bases at V and 3 bases at J, leaving 8 bases unmatched. This CDR3 spans 16 amino acids. This CDR3 reads CASRRSGSGYTGELFF. DNA for the CDR3: TGTGCCAGCAGACGTAGCGGGAGCGGTTACACCGGGGAGCTGTTTTTT. Together with reference TRBV28 and TRBJ2-2, the CDR3 gives the full variable domain: DVKVTQSSRYLVKRTGEKVFLECVQDMDHENMFWYRQDPGLGLRLIYFSYDVKMKEKGDIPEGYSVSREKKERFSLILESASTNQTSMYLCASRRSGSGYTGELFFGEGSRLTVL.

The chain carries TRBV3-1 (or the pseudogene TRBV3-2) and TRBJ2-6; 7 bases line up with TRBD2. The length of the CDR3 is 15 residues. Germline V CDR1 and CDR2: LGHDT, YNNKEL (reference sequence). The junction had 2 bases not matched to a gene; V was cut back by 4 bases and J by 2 bases. The CDR3 loop reads CASSRGLAGANVLTF. CDR3 nucleotides: TGTGCCAGCAGCCGAGGACTAGCTGGGGCCAACGTCCTGACTTTC.

The chain is built from TRBV28 and TRBJ1-2, with TRBD1 identical over 8 bases. Germline values: CDR1 MDHEN, CDR2 SYDVKM. V lost 6 bases to trimming and J lost 8 bases; unmatched junction nucleotides: 11. The CDR3 has 14 amino acids. The CDR3 DNA follows: TGTGCCAGCAGACTCCGTGGACAGGGACGGGGCTACACCTTC. Encoded protein: CASRLRGQGRGYTF.

J is TRBJ2-7 and V is TRBV6-5; 7 positions match TRBD2. Germline assignment: CDR1 MNHEY and CDR2 SVGAGI. V was pared by 7 bases and J by 3 bases, with 9 bases of the junction left unmatched. There are 14 residues in the CDR3. The CDR3 is CASIKGRGSYEQYF. In DNA form, the CDR3 reads TGTGCCAGCATCAAAGGGAGGGGCAGCTACGAGCAGTACTTC.